One and the same sample provided the 9 T cell receptor beta chains below, sequenced in a study of blood T cell repertoires in COVID-19. Sequenced by immunoSEQ multiplex PCR; TCRdb stores in-frame clones only, minus some. The data show approximately 93,000 clones, 85% to 90% seen once. The specimen sequenced was peripheral blood. Source of these receptors: a man aged 50-60 years with COVID-19, enrolled during active disease.

The rearrangement links TRBV2 to TRBJ2-7; D is possibly TRBD2 (6 bases). Germline CDR1 reads SNHLY; CDR2 reads FYNNEI. The CDR3 has 15 residues. Trimming cost V 4 bases and J 3 bases, with 16 bases left between them. The CDR3, as DNA: TGTGCCAGCAGTGGGGCCGGGGGTGTAAACTACGAGCAGTACTTC. It is translated as CASSGAGGVNYEQYF.

J is TRBJ2-7 and V is TRBV7-2, with D unresolved. CDR1 and CDR2 from the germline V gene are SGHTA and FQGNSA. This CDR3 is built from 12 residues. V was clipped by 0 bases and J by 6 bases, with 6 bases between them. The CDR3 nucleotides read TGTGCCAGCAGCTTAGCGAGTTTCGAGCAGTACTTC. It specifies CASSLASFEQYF.

The chain uses TRBV10-2 and TRBJ1-6, with 7 bases matching TRBD1. Losses at the gene ends were 6 bases for V and 0 bases for J; bases not matched to a gene: 2. This CDR3 is built from 15 residues. Germline CDR1 is WSHSY and CDR2 is SAAADI. The CDR3 coding sequence is TGCGCCAGCAGGACAGGGAGCTCCTATAATTCACCCCTCCACTTT. Its translation: CASRTGSSYNSPLHF.

The rearrangement uses TRBV5-1 and TRBJ1-2; TRBD1 matches 10 bases. J lost 1 base, V lost 4 bases, and 4 bases had no gene match. Looked up from germline, CDR1 is SGHRS and CDR2 is YFSETQ. The CDR3 runs to 15 residues. In DNA, the CDR3 is TGCGCCAGCAGCCCTGGGACAGGGGATAACTATGGCTACACCTTC. This sequence encodes CASSPGTGDNYGYTF.

V gene TRBV7-3 combines with J gene TRBJ2-7; 14 nucleotides line up with TRBD2. Germline-derived CDR1 and CDR2 are SGHTA and FQGTGA. The ends lost 5 bases at V and 0 bases at J; junction bases unmatched: 15. There are 20 residues in the CDR3. The CDR3: CASSPHTGTSGGRDSYEQYF. Here the CDR3 DNA reads TGTGCCAGCAGCCCCCATACCGGGACTAGCGGGGGCCGTGACTCCTACGAGCAGTACTTC.

The rearrangement uses TRBV5-4 and TRBJ2-7; D ambiguous. Germline-derived CDR1 and CDR2 are SGHNT and YYREEE (reference sequence). With 0 bases removed from V and 0 bases from J, the gap between germline ends came to 7 bases. This CDR3 has 14 amino acids. The CDR3 region is CASSLDVNSYEQYF. DNA of the CDR3: TGTGCCAGCAGCTTGGATGTCAACTCCTACGAGCAGTACTTC.

The chain links TRBV5-4 to TRBJ1-2; maybe TRBD1 (6 bases). The germline V and J ends were trimmed by 5 bases and 8 bases, with 16 bases remaining between them. The CDR3 sequence is 13 residues long. Germline lookup yields CDR1 SGHNT and CDR2 YYREEE (reference sequence). The CDR3 bases are TGTGCCAGCAGGCCTTCGACAGGCGAGGGCTACACCTTC. Protein: CASRPSTGEGYTF. Supplemented by reference TRBV5-4 and TRBJ1-2, the full variable domain reads ETGVTQSPTHLIKTRGQQVTLRCSSQSGHNTVSWYQQALGQGPQFIFQYYREEENGRGNFPPRFSGLQFPNYSSELNVNALELDDSALYLCASRPSTGEGYTFGSGTRLTVV.

J is TRBJ1-2 and V is TRBV7-9; a possible D gene is TRBD1 (6 bases). This CDR3 spans 13 amino acids. Germline V gene sequence: CDR1 SEHNR, CDR2 FQNEAQ (reference sequence). Trimming stripped 1 base from V and 3 bases from J, with 6 bases between. DNA of the CDR3: TGTGCCAGCAGCTTAGACAGGGACTATGGCTACACCTTC. Protein product: CASSLDRDYGYTF.

The rearrangement links TRBV5-1 to TRBJ1-1; 7 nucleotides line up with TRBD1. The CDR3 sequence is 15 residues long. V trimming: 4 bases; J trimming: 5 bases; junction bases outside the gene matches: 11. Germline V gene data show CDR1 as SGHRS and CDR2 as YFSETQ. The CDR3 reads CASSASPGGRTEAFF. Here the CDR3 DNA reads TGCGCCAGCAGCGCTAGCCCAGGGGGACGAACTGAAGCTTTCTTT. The full variable domain, its missing parts supplied by reference TRBV5-1 and TRBJ1-1, is KAGVTQTPRYLIKTRGQQVTLSCSPISGHRSVSWYQQTPGQGLQFLFEYFSETQRNKGNFPGRFSGRQFSNSRSEMNVSTLELGDSALYLCASSASPGGRTEAFFGQGTRLTVV.